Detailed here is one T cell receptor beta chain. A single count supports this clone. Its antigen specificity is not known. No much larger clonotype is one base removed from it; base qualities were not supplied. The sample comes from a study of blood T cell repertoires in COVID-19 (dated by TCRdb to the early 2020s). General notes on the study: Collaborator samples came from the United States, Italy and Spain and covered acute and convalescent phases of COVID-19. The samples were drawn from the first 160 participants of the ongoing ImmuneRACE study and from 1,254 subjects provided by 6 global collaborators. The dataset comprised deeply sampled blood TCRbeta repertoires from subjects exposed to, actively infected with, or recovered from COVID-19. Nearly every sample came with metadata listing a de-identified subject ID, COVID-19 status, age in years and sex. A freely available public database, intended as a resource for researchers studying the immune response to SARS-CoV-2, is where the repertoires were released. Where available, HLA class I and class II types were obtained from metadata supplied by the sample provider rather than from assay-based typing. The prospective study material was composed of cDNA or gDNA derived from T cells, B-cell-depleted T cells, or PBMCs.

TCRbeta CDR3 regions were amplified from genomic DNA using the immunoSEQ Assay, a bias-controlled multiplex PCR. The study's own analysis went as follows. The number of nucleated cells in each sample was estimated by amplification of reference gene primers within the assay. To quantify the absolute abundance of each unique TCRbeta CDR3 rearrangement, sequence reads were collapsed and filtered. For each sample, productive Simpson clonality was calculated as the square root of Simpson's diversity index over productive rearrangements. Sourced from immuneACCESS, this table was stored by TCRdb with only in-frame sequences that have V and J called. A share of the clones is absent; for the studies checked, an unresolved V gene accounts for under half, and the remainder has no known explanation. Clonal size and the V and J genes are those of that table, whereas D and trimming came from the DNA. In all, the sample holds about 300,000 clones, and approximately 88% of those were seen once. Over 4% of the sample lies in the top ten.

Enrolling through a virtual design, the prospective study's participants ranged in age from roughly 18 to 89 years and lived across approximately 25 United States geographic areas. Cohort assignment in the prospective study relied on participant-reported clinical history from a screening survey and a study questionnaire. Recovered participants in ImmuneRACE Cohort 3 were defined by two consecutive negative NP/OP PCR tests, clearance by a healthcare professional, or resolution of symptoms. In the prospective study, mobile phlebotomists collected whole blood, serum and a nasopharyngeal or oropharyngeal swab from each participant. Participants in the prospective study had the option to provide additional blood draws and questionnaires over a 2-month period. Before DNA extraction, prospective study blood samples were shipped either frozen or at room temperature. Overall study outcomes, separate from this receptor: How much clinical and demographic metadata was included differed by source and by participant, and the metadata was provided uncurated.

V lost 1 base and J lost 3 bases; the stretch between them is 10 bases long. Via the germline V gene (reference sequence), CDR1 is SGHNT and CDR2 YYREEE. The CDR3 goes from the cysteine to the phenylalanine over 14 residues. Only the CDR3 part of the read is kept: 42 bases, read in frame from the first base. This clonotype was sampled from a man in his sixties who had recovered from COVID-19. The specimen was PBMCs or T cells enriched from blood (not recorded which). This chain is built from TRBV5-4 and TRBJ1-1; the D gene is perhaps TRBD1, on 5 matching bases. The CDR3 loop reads CASSLPGGDTEAFF. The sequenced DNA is TGTGCCAGCAGCTTGCCGGGGGGGGACACTGAAGCTTTCTTT. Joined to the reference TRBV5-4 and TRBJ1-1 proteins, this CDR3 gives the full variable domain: ETGVTQSPTHLIKTRGQQVTLRCSSQSGHNTVSWYQQALGQGPQFIFQYYREEENGRGNFPPRFSGLQFPNYSSELNVNALELDDSALYLCASSLPGGDTEAFFGQGTRLTVV.